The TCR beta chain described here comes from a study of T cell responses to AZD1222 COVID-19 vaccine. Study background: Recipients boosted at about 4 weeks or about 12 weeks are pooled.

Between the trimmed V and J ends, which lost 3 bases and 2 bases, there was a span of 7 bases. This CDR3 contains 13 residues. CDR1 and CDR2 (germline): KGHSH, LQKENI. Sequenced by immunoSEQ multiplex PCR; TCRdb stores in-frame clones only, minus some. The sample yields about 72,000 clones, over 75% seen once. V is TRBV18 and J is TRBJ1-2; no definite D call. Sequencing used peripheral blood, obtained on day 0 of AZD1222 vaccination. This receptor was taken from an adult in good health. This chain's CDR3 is CASSPDKNYGYTF. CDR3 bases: TGTGCCAGCTCACCTGACAAAAACTATGGCTACACCTTC. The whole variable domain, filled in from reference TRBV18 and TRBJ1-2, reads NAGVMQNPRHLVRRRGQEARLRCSPMKGHSHVYWYRQLPEEGLKFMVYLQKENIIDESGMPKERFSAEFPKEGPSILRIQQVVRGDSAAYFCASSPDKNYGYTFGSGTRLTVV.